This TCR beta chain came from a study of cytomegalovirus exposure and HLA in healthy donors. General study results and limits: Later on, a genetic analysis was performed. It linked a missense variant in DCLRE1C with V- and J-gene trimming of TCR beta. Researchers catalogued some 160 TCR beta chains as cytomegalovirus-associated.

A multiplex PCR was run with 60 Vbeta primers and 13 Jbeta primers. This table comes from immunoSEQ multiplex PCR, and its TCRdb copy is limited to in-frame clones, with some not included. The data hold under 110,000 clones, with around 82% observed a single time. A word on this clone: Its target is not known.

Germline CDR1 is MRHNA and CDR2 is SNTAGT. The length of the CDR3 is 15 residues. After removal of 3 bases from V and 3 bases from J, the junction contained 1 base not matched to a gene. The chain combines TRBV6-4 with TRBJ2-1, with 11 nucleotides matching TRBD2. The receptor was isolated from a man aged 50-59 years in good health and CMV-seronegative. What was sequenced was PBMCs. This CDR3 is CASSETSGGYNEQFF. The CDR3 DNA follows: TGTGCCAGCAGTGAAACTAGCGGGGGCTACAATGAGCAGTTCTTC.